This T cell receptor (beta chain) was obtained from a study of T cells in Graves' hyperthyroidism and ophthalmopathy (dated 2019 in TCRdb). With respect to the entire study: Peripheral blood was collected at initial diagnosis, before any treatment. To identify distinguishing TCR V-J signatures, a discovery cohort of around 100 patients was used, comprising some 43 with Graves' ophthalmopathy and around 60 with stable Graves' hyperthyroidism. Prospective prediction of ophthalmopathy was tested in an independent validation cohort consisting of roughly 20 hyperthyroidism patients and around 17 patients who later progressed to ophthalmopathy. For training and testing, the 100 or so patients in the discovery cohort were randomly divided in a 7:3 ratio. Thyroid tissue and blood T-cell repertoires from roughly 6 Graves' hyperthyroidism patients were also compared in the study. Once sampling was done, hyperthyroidism patients were given methimazole at a starting dose of 30 mg daily, whereas ophthalmopathy patients were given high-dose intravenous methylprednisolone. The paper reports TCR Vbeta CDR3 sequencing of approximately 140 peripheral blood samples: under 45 ophthalmopathy, fewer than 80 hyperthyroidism and around 17 progressor patients.

Stable Graves' hyperthyroidism was defined as the absence of progression to ophthalmopathy over 18 months of follow-up. Hyperthyroidism patients were newly diagnosed, with disease duration under 2 months, and aged 18 to 65 years. Exclusion was applied to patients with uncontrolled infections, other autoimmune diseases, pregnancy or lactation. Diagnoses were based on clinical symptoms, serum thyroxine and TRAb, thyroid ultrasound and orbital computed tomography. Ficoll-Paque density gradient centrifugation was used to isolate PBMCs from approximately 10 ml of fresh peripheral blood. Total RNA was extracted using Trizol reagent, and RNA quality was assessed on an Agilent 2100 Bioanalyzer. What the authors observed across the whole study: Sample size was not statistically predetermined, and blinding of investigators to group allocation was not performed. Most expanded thyroid clonotypes (frequency above 0.001) were also detected in blood, a finding suggesting that blood repertoires may reflect thyroid immune responses. A model built on a 13 V-J signature distinguished ophthalmopathy from stable hyperthyroidism, reaching around 87% sensitivity and under 84% specificity in cross-validation and 80%/75% in testing. In validation, the model predicted progression to ophthalmopathy with roughly 70% sensitivity and less than 75% specificity, a median of about six months before onset.

The cysteine opens and the phenylalanine closes a CDR3 of 13 amino acids. CDR3 DNA is the only sequence kept; it has 39 bases, read in frame from the first base. The germline V gene (reference sequence) yields DFQATT for CDR1 and SNEGSKA for CDR2. V is clipped by 7 bases and J by 4 bases, and the sequence between their germline boundaries is 14 bases long. The TCR beta CDR3 regions were amplified from RNA transcripts. A first-round RT-PCR of the TCR CDR3 used the HTBI primer set with the Qiagen OneStep RT-PCR kit. Libraries were constructed in a second round of multiplex PCR, after which size selection and purification were performed. The libraries were sequenced on an Illumina HiSeq2000 using paired-end 100 bp reads. The authors' analysis ran thus. Raw data were processed with SOAPnuke, discarding reads with adapters, uncalled bases, mean Phred below 15, or no exact constant-primer or identifier match. High-quality paired reads were merged using COPE v1.2.5, and each unique nucleotide sequence was defined as a clonotype. MiTCR v1.1 was used to align the clonotypes against IMGT TRBV, TRBD and TRBJ reference segments. The analysis included only V-J combinations with a frequency above 0.0001, which together covered around 99% of the repertoires. A TCS score was defined as the ratio between F50 (clonal expansion) and ExV (chaos), using BLOSUM62-based TCRdist between CDR3 peptides within each V-J. Welch's t-statistics and random forest reduced several hundred V-J features to 13, which were used in a naive Bayes classifier (R e1071). In-frame beta chains were kept once TCRdb had trimmed the public reads at Q25 with fastp and called clones with MiXCR. Entries are consolidated by CDR3 protein sequence, retaining the most common genes and DNA. The V and J calls reflect TCRdb's pipeline rather than the authors' work. The sample table lists some 550,000 distinct CDR3 sequences, more than 20% of them with a count of one. Around 27% of the sample goes to the ten largest clones.

This clonotype was seen at least ten times. Its antigen specificity is not known. No clone much larger than this one lies a single base away; base qualities are absent. The chain was built from TRBV20-1 and TRBJ2-4, and the D gene may be TRBD1, 6 bases matching. Sequences were obtained from blood. This receptor was taken from a young man with Graves' hyperthyroidism. The CDR3 here reads CSGRGTRKNIQYF. The nucleotide sequence is given as TGCAGTGGAAGGGGGACCCGGAAAAACATTCAGTACTTC.